The source of this T cell receptor (beta chain) is a study of breast tumors, draining lymph nodes, adjacent tissues (dated by TCRdb to 2016 to 2018). At the level of the whole study: Breast cancer patients provided tumor, adjacent nontumor tissue and axillary lymph nodes, and the study compared the TCR beta repertoires across these three sources. The study aimed to assess the relationships and possible T-cell exchange between tumor, surrounding tissue and draining lymph node repertoires in human breast cancer. The investigation overall reported the following: Tumor T-cell repertoires showed less diversity than lymph node repertoires and more diversity than nontumor tissue repertoires, and tumor T-cell repertoires showed preferential V and J gene usage. The data were judged consistent with most tumor T cells deriving from the lymph node and then expanding within tumor tissue. The conclusion that tumor T cells originate in lymph nodes was presented as consistent with a hypothesis rather than as directly demonstrated. In luminal-like breast cancer, tumor and nontumor tissue repertoires resembled each other significantly more than in basal-like breast cancer.

The instrument given in TCRdb is Illumina HiSeq 2000. TCR beta chain libraries were generated through multiplex PCR amplification. High-throughput sequencing was used to analyze the amplified TCR beta chain products. The public reads were reprocessed in TCRdb via fastp at Q25 and MiXCR, keeping in-frame beta chains. Rows merge per CDR3 protein into single entries with the most common DNA and genes. The sample table records around 50,000 distinct CDR3 sequences; approximately 22% of these occur just once. The ten largest clonotypes hold approximately 8.2% of the sample. The CDR3 contains 16 residues, cysteine and phenylalanine counted. This entry keeps only the CDR3 DNA: 48 bases, framed from base 1. CDR1 and CDR2 are drawn from the germline V gene: KGHDR, SFDVKD. Worth noting for this clonotype: What antigen it recognizes has not been identified. The junction does not match germline at one end; this may be a read error.

Sequences were obtained from breast tumor tissue. The sequence derives from a female donor with breast cancer. Some clones in this sample may be carry-over from other donors' samples. The receptor chain draws on TRBV24-1 and TRBJ1-2; a stretch of 9 junction bases matches TRBD1. The nucleotide sequence reads TGTGCCACCAGTGATTCCCGGACAGGGGAGGGCCATGGCTGCACCTTC. Translated, this gives CATSDSRTGEGHGCTF.